This entry lists 22 T cell receptor beta chains sequenced from one sample in a study of blood T cell repertoires in COVID-19. Generated by immunoSEQ multiplex PCR, the TCRdb table keeps only in-frame clones and is missing some. The sample consists of 83,000 or so clones, roughly four fifths of them appearing once. Specimen: peripheral blood. These receptors came from a human donor in a cohort sampled during active COVID-19.

CDR3: CAWTGGNTIYF. In nucleotides, the CDR3 is TGTGCCTGGACAGGGGGAAACACCATATATTTT. The J gene is TRBJ1-3, the V gene TRBV30; D perhaps matches TRBD1 (5 bases). This CDR3 region has 11 residues. Germline CDR1 is GTSNPN and CDR2 is SVGIG (reference sequence). V lost 4 bases to trimming and J lost 4 bases, with 5 bases between them. Together with reference TRBV30 and TRBJ1-3, the CDR3 gives the full variable domain: SQTIHQWPATLVQPVGSPLSLECTVEGTSNPNLYWYRQAAGRGLQLLFYSVGIGQISSEVPQNLSASRPQDRQFILSSKKLLLSDSGFYLCAWTGGNTIYFGEGSWLTVV.

This rearrangement joins TRBV6-5 to TRBJ2-3, with TRBD1 matching over 10 bases. The CDR3 consists of 15 residues. V gave up 6 bases and J gave up 1 base; unmatched junction bases: 4. Germline CDR1 reads MNHEY; CDR2 reads SVGAGI. CDR3 loop: CASSRDRGGTDTQYF. The CDR3, as DNA: TGTGCCAGCAGCCGGGACAGGGGCGGCACAGATACGCAGTATTTT.

This chain joins TRBV28 and TRBJ1-1, with 7 bases identical to TRBD1. The CDR3 runs 16 residues. Germline V gene sequence: CDR1 MDHEN, CDR2 SYDVKM. The V gene end was trimmed by 8 bases and the J gene end by 1 base; junction bases not matched to a gene: 13. The CDR3 loop is CASGLPGTEKNTEAFF. The CDR3 nucleotides read TGTGCCAGCGGACTTCCGGGGACAGAGAAGAACACTGAAGCTTTCTTT.

The gene calls are TRBV6-5 and TRBJ2-7; a possible D gene is TRBD1 (6 bases). The V and J ends lost 0 bases and 2 bases respectively, with 8 bases between them. Germline lookup yields CDR1 MNHEY and CDR2 SVGAGI. The CDR3 length is 14 residues. The CDR3 loop is CASSYSGGTYEQYF. The CDR3 DNA reads as TGTGCCAGCAGTTACTCTGGGGGCACCTACGAGCAGTACTTC.

This clone was picked up one time. The chain has TRBV2 and TRBJ1-1, with D possibly matching TRBD1 (6 bases). Trimming pared 6 bases from V and 0 bases from J, leaving 8 bases between. The CDR3 is 13 amino acids. CDR1 is SNHLY and CDR2 is FYNNEI in the germline V gene. The CDR3 DNA sequence: TGTGCCAGCAGCGCAGGGGTGAACACTGAAGCTTTCTTT. Translated, it gives CASSAGVNTEAFF. The variable domain in full, completed from reference TRBV2 and TRBJ1-1, reads EPEVTQTPSHQVTQMGQEVILRCVPISNHLYFYWYRQILGQKVEFLVSFYNNEISEKSEIFDDQFSVERPDGSNFTLKIRSTKLEDSAMYFCASSAGVNTEAFFGQGTRLTVV.

The V and J genes are TRBV28 and TRBJ1-2; 7 bases are a match to TRBD1. The germline CDR1 and CDR2 sequences are MDHEN and SYDVKM. This CDR3 is 13 amino acids long. The trim removed 6 bases at V and 4 bases at J, leaving 5 bases unmatched. The DNA for the CDR3 is TGTGCCAGCAGATCCGGGACAGCCTATGGCTACACCTTC. Its translation is CASRSGTAYGYTF.

The chain couples TRBV4-1 to TRBJ2-7, with 7 bases aligning to TRBD2. The CDR3 is 15 residues long. J lost 5 bases, V lost 1 base, and 8 bases had no gene match. Germline CDR1 reads MGHRA; CDR2 reads YSYEKL. CDR3 in DNA: TGCGCCAGCAGCCAAGCATCAGCGGGGCCCAACGAGCAGTACTTC. As protein: CASSQASAGPNEQYF.

The chain employs TRBV4-2 and TRBJ1-2; 7 bases are a match to TRBD1. Germline CDR1 LGHNA, CDR2 YNFKEQ. The CDR3 is 15 amino acids. The V and J ends lost 4 bases and 2 bases, in that order; junction bases with no gene match: 7. CDR3 residues: CASSRLGQQNYGYTF. In DNA form, the CDR3 reads TGTGCCAGCAGCCGGCTGGGACAGCAAAACTATGGCTACACCTTC.

The CDR3 DNA reads TGTGCCACTCGACAGAACTATGGCTACACCTTC. Amino acid sequence: CATRQNYGYTF. The chain uses TRBV19 and TRBJ1-2, with D tentatively TRBD1 (5 bases). V was pared by 10 bases and J by 2 bases, with 8 bases between. Germline CDR1 LNHDA, CDR2 SQIVND (reference sequence). The CDR3 has 11 amino acids.

Concerning this clone: At one of its ends the junction is not consistent with the germline gene, which may arise from a read error. The chain links TRBV7-7 to TRBJ1-1; unclear D gene. This CDR3 spans 13 amino acids. Looked up from germline, CDR1 is SSHAT and CDR2 is FNYEAQ (reference sequence). The chain's CDR3 is CASSAEGNTEAFF. The CDR3 bases are TGTGCTAGCAGCGCCGAGGGAAACACTGAAGCTTTCTTT.

The chain joins TRBV28 to TRBJ2-3, with TRBD2 matching 13 bases. The CDR3 is made up of 17 amino acids. V gave up 4 bases and J gave up 2 bases; unmatched junction bases: 6. Germline lookup yields CDR1 MDHEN and CDR2 SYDVKM. This CDR3 reads CASSSPGLAGYTDTQYF. The CDR3 nucleotides are TGTGCCAGCAGTTCGCCGGGACTAGCGGGGTACACAGATACGCAGTATTTT.

The V gene is TRBV28, the J gene TRBJ2-1; 10 bases match TRBD2. In germline, CDR1 is MDHEN, CDR2 SYDVKM. After removal of 8 bases from V and 2 bases from J, the junction contained 9 bases not matched to a gene. This CDR3 has 16 residues. CDR3 nucleotides: TGTGCCAGCGTTGCCCGCCTAGCGGGGGCCTACAATGAGCAGTTCTTC. This sequence encodes CASVARLAGAYNEQFF.

The chain couples TRBV3-1 (or the pseudogene TRBV3-2) to TRBJ2-5, with 9 bases lining up with TRBD1. The germline CDR1 and CDR2 sequences are LGHDT and YNNKEL (reference sequence). V shed 4 bases, J shed 5 bases, and the junction held 8 bases outside the gene matches. The CDR3 extends over 15 amino acids. The CDR3 sequence: CASSPGTGFRETQYF. DNA for the CDR3: TGTGCCAGCAGCCCAGGGACAGGGTTTCGTGAGACCCAGTACTTC.

V and J are TRBV21-1 and TRBJ1-5; the DNA was not compared with TRBD1, the D call given in the table. TRBV21-1 is an annotated pseudogene. CDR3 length: 16 residues. The CDR3 here is CASSNPRDRKYQPQHF. DNA of the CDR3: TGTGCCAGCAGCAACCCCCGGGACAGGAAGTATCAGCCCCAGCATTTT.

V gene TRBV18 combines with J gene TRBJ2-1; TRBD2 matches 8 bases. The CDR3 has 15 residues. V was clipped by 1 base and J by 10 bases; unmatched bases: 9. CDR1 and CDR2 from the germline V gene are KGHSH and LQKENI. DNA for the CDR3: TGTGCCAGCTCACCACAGACGGGGGGGACTCACGAGCAGTTCTTC. This sequence encodes CASSPQTGGTHEQFF.

The chain has TRBV2 and TRBJ2-5; possibly TRBD2 for D (6 bases). CDR3 length equals 12 residues. Trimming left V 6 bases short and J 5 bases short, with 10 bases between. Germline assignment: CDR1 SNHLY and CDR2 FYNNEI. In DNA form, the CDR3 reads TGTGCCAGCAGGTGGGAGGAGGAGACCCAGTACTTC. Translation gives CASRWEEETQYF.

This clone was observed a single time. In DNA form, the CDR3 reads TGTGCCAGCAGCCTGAGTGGTCGTCAGGGTGGTGGAAACACCATATATTTT. It encodes CASSLSGRQGGGNTIYF. The chain has TRBV9 and TRBJ1-3; a possible D gene is TRBD1 (5 bases). Looked up from germline, CDR1 is SGDLS and CDR2 is YYNGEE. This CDR3 has 17 amino acids. Trimming removed 4 bases from V and 3 bases from J, with 20 bases in between.

The rearrangement uses TRBV19 and TRBJ2-7, with 7 bases that match TRBD1. CDR1 and CDR2 from the germline V gene are LNHDA and SQIVND (reference sequence). V was pared by 6 bases and J by 2 bases, with 1 base of the junction left unmatched. The CDR3 consists of 12 residues. The CDR3 region has the DNA TGTGCCAGTAGCCAGGGGGCCTACGAGCAGTACTTC. Its translation is CASSQGAYEQYF.

The chain employs TRBV7-9 and TRBJ1-5; 7 bases align to TRBD1. The V gene end was trimmed by 5 bases and the J gene end by 5 bases; junction bases not matched to a gene: 12. Looked up from germline, CDR1 is SEHNR and CDR2 is FQNEAQ (reference sequence). The CDR3 contains 16 residues. The CDR3 is CASSDGSRGLHQPQHF. In DNA, the CDR3 is TGTGCCAGCAGCGATGGGAGTAGGGGGCTTCATCAGCCCCAGCATTTT.

The chain employs TRBV28 and TRBJ1-6; no clear D gene. Germline CDR1 MDHEN, CDR2 SYDVKM. Deletions cut 8 bases from V and 6 bases from J, with 11 bases between. CDR3 size: 13 residues. The CDR3: CASRQRLNSPLHF. The CDR3 region has the DNA TGTGCCAGCCGGCAGCGACTTAATTCACCCCTCCACTTT.

The table lists this clone with a count of one. The chain couples TRBV10-3 to TRBJ2-1, with D possibly being TRBD2 (5 bases). The CDR3 has 14 amino acids. Trimming left V 4 bases short and J 10 bases short, with 17 bases between. Germline loops: CDR1 ENHRY, CDR2 SYGVKD. The CDR3 DNA follows: TGTGCCATCAGTGCCTTAGAGGCTAGAGGGGAGCAGTTCTTC. Translating it yields CAISALEARGEQFF.

Of note for this clone: The sample carries other DNA sequences with the same CDR3. The CDR3 here is CASSVASGGTDTQYF. The DNA for the CDR3 is TGTGCCAGCAGCGTAGCCAGCGGGGGCACAGATACGCAGTATTTT. V usage is TRBV9 and J usage is TRBJ2-3, with TRBD2 matching 7 bases. The CDR3 runs to 15 residues. Per the germline V gene, CDR1 is SGDLS and CDR2 is YYNGEE. Germline trimming cut 0 bases from V and 1 base from J; bases unmatched to any gene: 2.